This entry concerns a single T cell receptor beta chain. Antigen: not known. Trimming cost V 3 bases and J 2 bases, with 7 bases left between them. The CDR3 spans 13 residues. CDR1 is SGHAT, CDR2 FQNNGV, per germline. The data were obtained in a study of T cells in narcolepsy. About the research overall: Enrolled donors included narcolepsy type 1 or type 2 patients and healthy controls.

Sequencing used immunoSEQ multiplex PCR; TCRdb keeps in-frame clones, though not all of them. The table records about 34,000 clones, 82% of them present only once. Overall study findings and caveats: Comparing one patient's CSF and blood CD4+ clonotypes highlighted HCRT- and TRIB2-specific autoreactive clonotypes.

Sample: CD45RA- memory CD4+ T cells from PBMCs. The TCR was taken from a human donor with narcolepsy. The chain has TRBV11-2 and TRBJ2-5, with a weak D call TRBD1 (6 bases). Here the CDR3 reads CASSFGQQETQYF. The CDR3 nucleotides are TGTGCCAGCAGCTTTGGACAGCAAGAGACCCAGTACTTC. The whole variable domain, remainder taken from reference TRBV11-2 and TRBJ2-5, is EAGVAQSPRYKIIEKRQSVAFWCNPISGHATLYWYQQILGQGPKLLIQFQNNGVVDDSQLPKDRFSAERLKGVDSTLKIQPAKLEDSAVYLCASSFGQQETQYFGPGTRLLVL.